Included here is one TCR beta chain sequence, with context. The sorted Tregs were CD4+CD25+CD127-/low cells. In TCRdb, the 5' RACE reads were re-called with MiXCR into one record per CDR3 protein. The data show several thousand distinct CDR3 sequences, with approximately 31% seen just once and around 5.1% held by the top ten. This CDR3 is built from 14 residues. V lost 6 bases and J 8 bases, leaving 17 bases between the germline ends. The V gene's germline CDR1 is SGHTA and CDR2 FQGNSA. The sample was Tregs sorted from blood. This clonotype was obtained from a female donor with breast cancer. This rearrangement joins TRBV7-2 to TRBJ2-1; weak D call: TRBD2 (6 bases). Here the CDR3 reads CASRTTSWRYEQFF. CDR3 sequence (DNA): TGTGCCAGCAGAACCACTAGCTGGAGATATGAGCAGTTCTTC.